This is a list of T cell receptor beta chains from one sample in a study of identical twins. TCRdb used MiXCR to reprocess the 5' RACE reads, holding one entry per CDR3 protein. Of 230,000 or so distinct CDR3 sequences listed, about 8% were seen once; the top ten hold 3%. A further study also used this sample, focusing on yellow fever vaccine responses in identical twins.

Sequencing was carried out using CD8+ T cells sorted from blood. The receptors were sampled from a woman aged 18-29 years in good health. Each CDR3 is given with its conserved first and last residue. A D gene is named only where the DNA matches it firmly. Clone size appears in some rows only: once, few, many, or a class for an expanded clone.

V,size,J,D,DNA,CDR3
TRBV7-9,many,TRBJ2-1,NA,TGTGCCAGCAGCTTAAGGTGGTCGGACAGCGAATACAATGAGCAGTTCTTC,CASSLRWSDSEYNEQFF
TRBV29-1,many,TRBJ2-1,TRBD1,TGCAGCGGGGGACAGGGGAACTCCTACAATGAGCAGTTCTTC,CSGGQGNSYNEQFF
TRBV20-1,many,TRBJ2-7,TRBD1,TGCAGTGCGCATCCTATACCGGGACAGGGGGCAGGTGAGCAGTACTTC,CSAHPIPGQGAGEQYF
TRBV24-1,NA,TRBJ2-1,TRBD1,TGTGCCACCAGTGAGAACAGGGGAACCAACTACAATGAGCAGTTCTTC,CATSENRGTNYNEQFF
TRBV10-3,NA,TRBJ2-7,NA,TGTGCCATCAGTGGCGAATACGAGCAGTACTTC,CAISGEYEQYF
TRBV11-2,many,TRBJ2-7,NA,TGTGCCAGCAGCTCCTTCCCCCAGGTAGAATACGAGCAGTACTTC,CASSSFPQVEYEQYF
TRBV4-3,NA,TRBJ2-7,NA,TGCGCCAGCAGCCAAGGGGGCGGAGGGACCTACGAGCAGTACTTC,CASSQGGGGTYEQYF
TRBV3-1,many,TRBJ2-3,TRBD2,TGTGCCAGCAGCCTCCGGACTAGCGGGGAGTCAGATACGCAGTATTTT,CASSLRTSGESDTQYF
TRBV2,few,TRBJ2-1,NA,TGTGCCAGCAGTGATCTACCGTACAATGAGCAGTTCTTC,CASSDLPYNEQFF
TRBV12-3/TRBV12-4,many,TRBJ2-1,NA,TGTGCCAGCAGTTTGACTCCCCTCACGGATGAGCAGTTCTTC,CASSLTPLTDEQFF
TRBV27,few,TRBJ2-7,TRBD1,TGTGCCAGCAGTTTAGAGGGACAGGGGAACGAGCAGTACTTC,CASSLEGQGNEQYF
TRBV11-2,NA,TRBJ2-1,NA,TGTGCCAGCAGCTTATTAAGGGGGAGGTACAATGAGCAGTTCTTC,CASSLLRGRYNEQFF
TRBV27,NA,TRBJ2-2,TRBD2,TGTGCCAGCGAATTAGTCGCGGGGGGCACCGGGGAGCTGTTTTTT,CASELVAGGTGELFF
TRBV7-3,few,TRBJ2-3,NA,TGTGCCAGCAGCTTAACAGGAGGGGCCTCAGATACGCAGTATTTT,CASSLTGGASDTQYF
TRBV7-9,NA,TRBJ2-7,TRBD2,TGTCCCAGCAGCCCCCGGGACTATTCGATATTCTCGTACGAGCAGTACTTC,CPSSPRDYSIFSYEQYF
TRBV14,many,TRBJ2-5,NA,TGTGCCAGCAGCCAAGACCCTAGGGACCCCCTGATCTACCAAGAGACCCAGTACTTC,CASSQDPRDPLIYQETQYF
TRBV28,NA,TRBJ2-1,TRBD2,TGTGCCAGCAGACTAGCGGGTACGCCAGACAATGAGCAGTTCTTC,CASRLAGTPDNEQFF
TRBV7-9,few,TRBJ2-3,TRBD1,TGTGCCAGCAGCTCCTCCCGCCGACAGGGAACAGATACGCAGTATTTT,CASSSSRRQGTDTQYF
TRBV7-9,few,TRBJ1-5,NA,TGTGCCAGCAGCTTTGGAGATCAGCCCCAGCATTTT,CASSFGDQPQHF
TRBV5-1,few,TRBJ2-3,NA,TGCGCCAGCAGCCCTTGGAATGGCGCAGATACGCAGTATTTT,CASSPWNGADTQYF
TRBV29-1,many,TRBJ2-3,NA,TGCAGCGTTGCGGTTTCCACAGATACGCAGTATTTT,CSVAVSTDTQYF
TRBV9,few,TRBJ2-3,NA,TGTGCCAGCAGCGTAACTCCGGGGGCCTCTAGCACAGATACGCAGTATTTT,CASSVTPGASSTDTQYF
TRBV6-2/TRBV6-3,many,TRBJ2-3,NA,TGTGCCAGCAACCCACCGTGGGCAGATACGCAGTATTTT,CASNPPWADTQYF
TRBV29-1,NA,TRBJ2-1,NA,TGCAGCGGGAGTATGGTGGCAGGGGGAGGGAGCTCCTACAATGAGCAGTTCTTC,CSGSMVAGGGSSYNEQFF
TRBV4-2,NA,TRBJ2-7,NA,TGTGCCAGCAGCCCCCCGCACCGCTATTCCGAGCAGTACTTC,CASSPPHRYSEQYF
TRBV24-1,few,TRBJ2-1,NA,TGTGCCACCAGTGATTTAGGCAGGGATCTAAATGAGCAGTTCTTC,CATSDLGRDLNEQFF
TRBV4-3,few,TRBJ2-1,TRBD1,TGCGCCAGCAGCCAGAACCGGGACAGTTTAAACAATGAGCAGTTCTTC,CASSQNRDSLNNEQFF
TRBV29-1,many,TRBJ2-7,NA,TGCAGCGTTGAATCCTCCGGGCAGGGAATCTCCTACGAGCAGTACTTC,CSVESSGQGISYEQYF
TRBV20-1,many,TRBJ2-7,NA,TGCAGTGCTAGAGATGGCGGAGCCTACGAGCAGTACTTC,CSARDGGAYEQYF
TRBV18,few,TRBJ1-1,TRBD1,TGTGCCAGCTCAAGGACAGGGGTGCACACTGAAGCTTTCTTT,CASSRTGVHTEAFF
TRBV7-2,many,TRBJ2-1,NA,TGTGCCAGCAGCCCTGGGTGGGATGTGGCCAATGAGCAGTTCTTC,CASSPGWDVANEQFF